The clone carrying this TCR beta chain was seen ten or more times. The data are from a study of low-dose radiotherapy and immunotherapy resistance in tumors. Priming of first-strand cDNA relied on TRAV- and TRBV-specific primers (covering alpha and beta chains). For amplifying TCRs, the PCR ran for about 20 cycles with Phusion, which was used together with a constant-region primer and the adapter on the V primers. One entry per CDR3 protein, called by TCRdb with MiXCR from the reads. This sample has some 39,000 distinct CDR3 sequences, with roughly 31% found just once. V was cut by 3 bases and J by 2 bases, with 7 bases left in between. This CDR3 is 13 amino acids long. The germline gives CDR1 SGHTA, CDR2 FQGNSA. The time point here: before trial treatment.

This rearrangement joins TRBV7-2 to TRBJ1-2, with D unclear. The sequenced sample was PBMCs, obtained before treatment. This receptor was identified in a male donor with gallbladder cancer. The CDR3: CASSLNGNYGYTF. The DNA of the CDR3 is TGTGCCAGCAGCTTGAACGGGAACTATGGCTACACCTTC. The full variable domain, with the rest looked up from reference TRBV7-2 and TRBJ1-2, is GAGVSQSPSNKVTEKGKDVELRCDPISGHTALYWYRQSLGQGLEFLIYFQGNSAPDKSGLPSDRFSAERTGGSVSTLTIQRTQQEDSAVYLCASSLNGNYGYTFGSGTRLTVV.